This TCR beta chain came from a study of shared clonotypes between healthy human individuals. Notes on the study in general: Among the subsets, naive ones generally showed larger estimated richness than memory ones. In a handful of donors, roughly 5.2% of naive CD4 clonotypes appeared in common.

Profiled with immunoSEQ multiplex PCR; TCRdb holds only in-frame clones, not every one. The table lists more than 2 million clones, roughly 95% of them singletons. CDR3 length equals 13 residues. The V gene's germline CDR1 is KGHSH and CDR2 LQKENI. With 2 bases removed from V and 6 bases from J, the gap between germline ends came to 10 bases. To note about this clone: The antigen is not known.

Sequencing was done on a sample of naive CD4+ T cells sorted from blood. Specified subset: CD45RA+ positively selected. The receptor was derived from a man between 18 and 29 years old in good health. The chain has TRBV18 and TRBJ1-1, with D hard to call. CDR3: CASSPGVYSEAFF. The CDR3 region has the DNA TGTGCCAGCTCACCAGGCGTTTACTCTGAAGCTTTCTTT.